A single sample is the source of the 9 T cell receptor beta chains below, sequenced in a study of blood T cell repertoires in COVID-19 (dated by TCRdb to the early 2020s). Library preparation used the immunoSEQ multiplex PCR assay. TCRdb holds this immuneACCESS table with in-frame rearrangements only. Some clones are missing; in checked studies, unresolved V genes explain under half, and the rest has no known cause. A total of approximately 440,000 clones appear in this sample, roughly 88% of them only once. The ten top clones hold less than 0.75% of the sample. Sequences were obtained from PBMCs or T cells enriched from blood (not recorded which). The receptors derive from a man between 18 and 29 years old who had recovered from COVID-19.

The V and J genes are TRBV9 and TRBJ2-5; 12 bases line up with TRBD2. V gave up 0 bases and J gave up 3 bases; unmatched junction bases: 3. CDR3 length: 16 amino acids. Per the germline V gene, CDR1 is SGDLS and CDR2 is YYNGEE. In DNA form, the CDR3 reads TGTGCCAGCAGCGTAGGACTAGCGGGGGAGGAAGAGACCCAGTACTTC. Amino acids: CASSVGLAGEEETQYF.

The chain combines TRBV3-1 (or the pseudogene TRBV3-2) with TRBJ1-1, with 10 nucleotides matching TRBD1. The germline V gene encodes CDR1 LGHDT and CDR2 YNNKEL (reference sequence). Trimming took 5 bases from V and 10 from J; bases not matched to a gene: 4. The CDR3 has 12 residues. CDR3 loop: CASSDRGLGAFF. Written as DNA, the CDR3 is TGTGCCAGCAGCGACAGGGGGCTTGGAGCTTTCTTT.

Worth noting for this clone: The same CDR3 arises from other DNA sequences in this sample as well. The rearrangement joins TRBV7-9 to TRBJ1-5; maybe TRBD1 (6 bases). Trimming cost V 2 bases and J 2 bases, with 10 bases left between them. The CDR3 spans 15 residues. CDR1 and CDR2 (germline): SEHNR, FQNEAQ (reference sequence). The CDR3 bases are TGTGCCAGCAGCTTAACAGGGTTGGGCAATCAGCCCCAGCATTTT. Translating gives CASSLTGLGNQPQHF.

The chain links TRBV15 to TRBJ1-1, with D unclear. Germline V gene sequence: CDR1 LNHNV, CDR2 YYDKDF (reference sequence). The CDR3 extends over 16 amino acids. V was shortened by 0 bases and J by 1 base, with 12 bases between the two germline ends. CDR3 amino acids: CATSRDLKEGNTEAFF. CDR3 coding DNA: TGTGCCACCAGCAGAGATTTAAAAGAGGGGAACACTGAAGCTTTCTTT.

Note on this clone: Other DNA sequences of this sample code for an identical CDR3. CDR3 in DNA: TGTGCCAGCAGCTGGGACAGGGAGTATGGCTACACCTTC. It translates to CASSWDREYGYTF. The rearrangement uses TRBV5-6 and TRBJ1-2, with TRBD1 matching 9 bases. CDR3 size: 13 residues. Germline CDR1 reads SGHDT; CDR2 reads YYEEEE. V lost 3 bases and J lost 5; bases outside the gene matches: 2.

V gene TRBV5-6 combines with J gene TRBJ2-4; D ambiguous. Per the germline V gene, CDR1 is SGHDT and CDR2 is YYEEEE. CDR3 length equals 16 residues. V was clipped by 0 bases and J by 0 bases, with 10 bases between them. Here the CDR3 DNA reads TGTGCCAGCAGCTTGGAACGCGGAGTAGCCAAAAACATTCAGTACTTC. This gives the protein CASSLERGVAKNIQYF.

On this clone itself: Other nucleotide sequences in the sample specify the same CDR3. The chain carries TRBV4-1 and TRBJ1-5, with 12 bases identical to TRBD1. Germline V gene data show CDR1 as MGHRA and CDR2 as YSYEKL. The V and J ends lost 3 bases and 4 bases, in that order; junction bases with no gene match: 4. There are 16 residues in the CDR3. CDR3 DNA: TGCGCCAGCAGCCAGCCGGGACAGGGGGCAAATCAGCCCCAGCATTTT. It yields the protein CASSQPGQGANQPQHF.

The chain joins TRBV10-2 to TRBJ2-7; D perhaps matches TRBD2 (5 bases). Germline assignment: CDR1 WSHSY and CDR2 SAAADI. The ends were cut back, 6 bases at V and 7 bases at J, with 19 bases in the middle. This CDR3 has 14 amino acids. The CDR3 region is CASRQTLGGGEQYF. CDR3 nucleotides: TGCGCCAGCAGGCAGACCTTGGGCGGAGGAGAGCAGTACTTC.

The genes are TRBV7-9 and TRBJ2-1; TRBD2 agrees at 9 bases. This CDR3 is built from 16 residues. J was trimmed by 0 bases and V by 1 base; bases with no gene match: 1. Looked up from germline, CDR1 is SEHNR and CDR2 is FQNEAQ (reference sequence). CDR3 in amino acids: CASSLGSGSSYNEQFF. In DNA form, the CDR3 reads TGTGCCAGCAGCTTAGGTAGCGGGAGCTCCTACAATGAGCAGTTCTTC.